The 26 T cell receptor beta chains presented below share a single source sample, sequenced in a study of blood T cells in healthy people across ages. A second PCR of roughly 7 to 11 cycles used a sample-barcoded 5' primer and a J-beta primer mix. From the 5' RACE reads, TCRdb called clonotypes with MiXCR, one entry per CDR3 protein. The sample lists approximately 730,000 distinct CDR3 sequences, 40% to 65% occurring once. Specimen: blood. All receptors derive from a man older than 75 in good health.

This clonotype was seen only a few times. CDR3 in DNA: TGCAGCGTCTCAACGGGGGCCCCAGATACGCAGTATTTT. Translation: CSVSTGAPDTQYF. The rearrangement links TRBV29-1 to TRBJ2-3, with D tentatively TRBD1 or TRBD2 (6 bases each). V lost 6 bases, J lost 4 bases, and 14 bases lay in between. CDR1 is SQVTM and CDR2 is ANQGSEA in the germline V gene. The CDR3 spans 13 residues.

This clonotype was counted a few times. This sequence joins TRBV20-1 and TRBJ1-2; 7 nucleotides agree with TRBD1. The CDR3 sequence is 13 residues long. The V segment lost 3 bases and the J segment 4 bases; nucleotides outside the gene matches: 5. Germline V CDR1 and CDR2: DFQATT, SNEGSKA (reference sequence). CDR3 bases: TGCAGTGCTAGGGAGGGGGCGGGCTATGGCTACACCTTC. Residues: CSAREGAGYGYTF.

V is TRBV5-1 and J is TRBJ2-7; 10 bases align to TRBD2. Germline trimming cut 2 bases from V and 2 bases from J; bases unmatched to any gene: 13. Per germline, CDR1 SGHRS and CDR2 YFSETQ. CDR3 size: 18 residues. The CDR3 nucleotides read TGCGCCAGCAGCTTAAGGGTTGCTAGCGGGAGTTTCCCCTACGAGCAGTACTTC. It is translated as CASSLRVASGSFPYEQYF.

The gene calls are TRBV4-2 and TRBJ2-1; 7 positions match TRBD2. Germline lookup yields CDR1 LGHNA and CDR2 YNFKEQ. This CDR3 has 15 residues. After removal of 0 bases from V and 9 bases from J, the junction contained 8 bases not matched to a gene. The DNA of the CDR3 is TGTGCCAGCAGCCAAGACCGACTAGCTAGGTCTGAGCAGTTCTTC. Its translation is CASSQDRLARSEQFF.

CDR3 region: CASSPLGTGGGTQYF. The DNA of the CDR3 is TGTGCCAGCAGCCCACTAGGGACAGGTGGAGGGACCCAGTACTTC. This chain connects TRBV7-9 to TRBJ2-7; 8 nucleotides match TRBD1. The J call is in doubt because the DNA end fits TRBJ2-5 better. The germline V gene has CDR1 SEHNR and CDR2 FQNEAQ (reference sequence). The CDR3 covers 15 residues.

The V and J genes are TRBV12-3 or TRBV12-4 and TRBJ2-7, with 12 bases lining up with TRBD2. The V and J ends lost 6 bases and 4 bases, in that order; junction bases with no gene match: 10. The CDR3 covers 16 residues. The CDR3 spells CASSNPPTSGSYEQYF. CDR3 DNA: TGTGCCAGCAGCAATCCTCCGACTAGCGGGAGTTACGAGCAGTACTTC.

This sequence joins TRBV11-2 and TRBJ1-4; weak D call: TRBD1 (6 bases). The CDR3 covers 15 residues. Per germline, CDR1 SGHAT and CDR2 FQNNGV. The V gene lost 4 bases and the J gene lost 4 bases, with 13 bases spanning the gap. CDR3 nucleotide sequence: TGTGCCAGCAGCTCAGGGGACGGTTTTAATGAAAAACTGTTTTTT. Its translation: CASSSGDGFNEKLFF.

This rearrangement joins TRBV12-3 or TRBV12-4 to TRBJ1-6, with D hard to call. V was clipped by 2 bases and J by 7 bases, with 15 bases between them. CDR3 size: 16 residues. This chain's CDR3 is CASSLSAAWGNSPLHF. The CDR3 bases are TGTGCCAGCAGTTTATCGGCAGCGTGGGGAAATTCACCCCTCCACTTT.

The chain carries TRBV27 and TRBJ2-7, with 7 nucleotides matching TRBD2. The CDR3 totals 14 residues. V shed 8 bases, J shed 0 bases, and the junction held 7 bases outside the gene matches. The germline V gene has CDR1 MNHEY and CDR2 SMNVEV (reference sequence). The CDR3 reads CASDSGGSSYEQYF. The CDR3 nucleotides read TGTGCCAGCGATAGCGGCGGGAGCTCCTACGAGCAGTACTTC.

The chain employs TRBV20-1 and TRBJ2-4; 9 bases are shared with TRBD1. The end of the DNA is better explained by TRBJ2-7, so the J call may be wrong. The CDR3 has 13 residues. Germline lookup yields CDR1 DFQATT and CDR2 SNEGSKA (reference sequence). The CDR3 protein is CSAPGQGLHEQYF. In DNA form, the CDR3 reads TGCAGTGCCCCCGGACAGGGGTTGCACGAGCAGTACTTC.

The V and J genes are TRBV9 and TRBJ2-1; D not resolved. Trimming pared 0 bases from V and 8 bases from J, leaving 12 bases between. The germline gives CDR1 SGDLS, CDR2 YYNGEE. This CDR3 is built from 14 residues. The CDR3 DNA reads as TGTGCCAGCAGCGTAGCTCCCCTCGGAGATGAGCAGTTCTTC. It specifies CASSVAPLGDEQFF.

V is TRBV9 and J is TRBJ2-1, with TRBD2 matching over 14 bases. The ends lost 4 bases at V and 0 bases at J; junction bases unmatched: 9. The CDR3 loop spans 19 amino acids. Germline CDR1 and CDR2: SGDLS and YYNGEE. The CDR3 bases are TGTGCCAGCAGCTCCCCGAGACTAGCGGGAGGGCCCTCCTACAATGAGCAGTTCTTC. Translating gives CASSSPRLAGGPSYNEQFF.

The J gene is TRBJ2-1, the V gene TRBV20-1, with a weak D call TRBD2 (6 bases). The CDR3 covers 13 residues. Germline V lookup: CDR1 DFQATT, CDR2 SNEGSKA (reference sequence). The DNA of the CDR3 is TGCAGCCCCGCCGGGAGAGGCTACAATGAGCAGTTCTTC. Residues: CSPAGRGYNEQFF.

The V call is TRBV7-7, the J call TRBJ2-5; D call uncertain. The CDR3 spans 14 residues. V was trimmed by 1 base and J by 1 base, leaving 7 bases between them. Germline V gene sequence: CDR1 SSHAT, CDR2 FNYEAQ (reference sequence). CDR3 region: CASSLDNGQETQYF. CDR3 sequence (DNA): TGTGCCAGCAGCTTAGATAACGGCCAAGAGACCCAGTACTTC. Full variable domain (missing parts from reference TRBV7-7 and TRBJ2-5): GAGVSQSPRYKVTKRGQDVTLRCDPISSHATLYWYQQALGQGPEFLTYFNYEAQPDKSGLPSDRFSAERPEGSISTLTIQRTEQRDSAMYRCASSLDNGQETQYFGPGTRLLVL.

This chain uses TRBV11-2 with TRBJ2-1; 11 positions match TRBD2. Germline V gene data show CDR1 as SGHAT and CDR2 as FQNNGV. After removal of 4 bases from V and 3 bases from J, the junction contained 2 bases not matched to a gene. This CDR3 region has 15 residues. The CDR3 here is CASSWTSGYYNEQFF. The CDR3, as DNA: TGTGCCAGCAGCTGGACTAGCGGGTACTACAATGAGCAGTTCTTC. Using reference TRBV11-2 and TRBJ2-1 for the parts outside the CDR3, the full variable domain is EAGVAQSPRYKIIEKRQSVAFWCNPISGHATLYWYQQILGQGPKLLIQFQNNGVVDDSQLPKDRFSAERLKGVDSTLKIQPAKLEDSAVYLCASSWTSGYYNEQFFGPGTRLTVL.

In this sample, this clonotype turned up once. The chain couples TRBV20-1 to TRBJ2-7, with D perhaps TRBD1 or TRBD2 (5 bases each). The end of the DNA fits TRBJ2-4 better, so the J call may be wrong. The CDR3 sequence is 15 residues long. In germline, CDR1 is DFQATT, CDR2 SNEGSKA (reference sequence). CDR3 residues: CSASRSGRDKNIQYF. CDR3 coding DNA: TGCAGTGCTAGTCGCTCGGGACGGGACAAAAACATTCAGTACTTC.

V usage is TRBV7-6 and J usage is TRBJ1-5; D is uncertain. This CDR3 has 16 residues. The V end was cut by 1 base, the J end by 2 bases, with 12 bases between. Germline CDR1 SGHVS, CDR2 FNYEAQ. This CDR3 reads CASSLGAAAGNQPQHF. The CDR3 DNA is TGTGCCAGCAGCTTAGGGGCTGCGGCAGGCAATCAGCCCCAGCATTTT.

V and J are TRBV20-1 and TRBJ2-6, with D perhaps assigned TRBD1 or TRBD2 (5 bases each). Trimming removed 3 bases from V and 2 bases from J, with 11 bases in between. The CDR3 extends over 15 amino acids. Germline assignment: CDR1 DFQATT and CDR2 SNEGSKA (reference sequence). This CDR3 is CSASSEGPGANVLTF. The CDR3 DNA follows: TGCAGTGCTAGCTCCGAGGGACCTGGGGCCAACGTCCTGACTTTC.

The genes are TRBV24-1 and TRBJ2-7; the match to TRBD1 covers 10 bases. The J call may be wrong; the DNA end is better matched by TRBJ2-5. Germline V gene lookup returns CDR1 KGHDR and CDR2 SFDVKD. The CDR3 has 15 residues. The CDR3 region is CATSGRQGAFETQYF. Here the CDR3 DNA reads TGTGCCACCAGTGGTCGACAGGGGGCGTTTGAGACCCAGTACTTC.

This clonotype was recorded a few times. The V and J genes are TRBV5-6 and TRBJ1-2; no clear D gene. The ends were cut back, 4 bases at V and 6 bases at J, with 10 bases in the middle. Per germline, CDR1 SGHDT and CDR2 YYEEEE. CDR3 length: 12 residues. The chain's CDR3 is CASSLGIDGYTF. For the CDR3, the DNA is TGTGCCAGCAGCCTGGGTATCGATGGCTACACCTTC. Full variable domain (outside the CDR3, taken from reference TRBV5-6 and TRBJ1-2): DAGVTQSPTHLIKTRGQQVTLRCSPKSGHDTVSWYQQALGQGPQFIFQYYEEEERQRGNFPDRFSGHQFPNYSSELNVNALLLGDSALYLCASSLGIDGYTFGSGTRLTVV.

Details on this clonotype: The junction shows a germline mismatch at one end, possibly a read error. The chain couples TRBV30 to TRBJ2-3; 8 bases are a match to TRBD2. The CDR3 has 12 residues. Germline V gene sequence: CDR1 GTSNPN, CDR2 SVGIG (reference sequence). CDR3: CAGSVSGRYAYF. The CDR3 DNA sequence: TGTGCCGGGAGTGTGAGCGGGAGATACGCGTATTTT.

The genes are TRBV15 and TRBJ2-1, with 10 bases matching TRBD2. CDR1 LNHNV and CDR2 YYDKDF come from the germline V gene (reference sequence). Trimming took 0 bases from V and 7 from J; bases not matched to a gene: 6. The CDR3 spans 16 residues. The CDR3 sequence: CATSRELAGVINEQFF. CDR3 coding DNA: TGTGCCACCAGCAGAGAGCTAGCGGGAGTTATTAATGAGCAGTTCTTC.

The chain recombines TRBV21-1 with TRBJ1-1; the table gives TRBD1 as D, unverified against the DNA. TRBV21-1 is a pseudogene locus. This CDR3 contains 15 residues. CDR3 sequence: CASSWTGGLNTEAFF. CDR3 nucleotides: TGTGCCAGCAGTTGGACAGGGGGCCTGAACACTGAAGCTTTCTTT.

This clonotype was picked up a small number of times. J is TRBJ2-1 and V is TRBV11-2; 8 nucleotides agree with TRBD2. This CDR3 is 14 amino acids long. V dropped 5 bases and J dropped 4; count of bases not matched to a gene: 4. Germline V gene data show CDR1 as SGHAT and CDR2 as FQNNGV. Here the CDR3 DNA reads TGTGCCAGCAGCCCGGGGACTAGTTACAATGAGCAGTTCTTC. As protein: CASSPGTSYNEQFF.

This clonotype turned up a few times. The chain joins TRBV27 to TRBJ2-4; 8 bases fit TRBD2. V lost 1 base and J lost 13; bases outside the gene matches: 6. This CDR3 has 13 amino acids. CDR1 is MNHEY and CDR2 is SMNVEV in the germline V gene (reference sequence). The CDR3 DNA is TGTGCCAGCAGTTTATTAGCGGGGCTGGAGCAGTACTTC. It codes for CASSLLAGLEQYF.

The chain recombines TRBV7-2 with TRBJ2-7; no clear D. The CDR3 has 16 amino acids. V lost 0 bases and J 3 bases, leaving 15 bases between the germline ends. The V gene's germline CDR1 is SGHTA and CDR2 FQGNSA. In DNA form, the CDR3 reads TGTGCCAGCAGCTTAGCGATGGCTACCGATGGCTACGAGCAGTACTTC. It is translated as CASSLAMATDGYEQYF.